The sequence of this TCR beta chain was determined in a study of shared clonotypes between healthy human individuals. An assay was performed, and its level was deep. This table comes from immunoSEQ multiplex PCR, and its TCRdb copy is limited to in-frame clones, with some not included. The sample has 2 million or so clones, about 94% seen once. This CDR3 has 18 residues. CDR1 is WNHNN and CDR2 is SYGVQD in the germline V gene (reference sequence). With 2 bases clipped from V and 0 bases from J, the junction kept 5 bases outside the gene matches. Naivety among CD8 cells was defined by CD45RO negativity and positive CCR7 selection, thereby excluding terminally differentiated effector memory CD45RA+ cells.

The receptor comes from a man younger than 35 in good health. The sequencing sample was made of naive CD8+ T cells sorted from blood. The rearrangement links TRBV10-1 to TRBJ2-6; 9 nucleotides agree with TRBD1. CDR3 sequence (DNA): TGCGCCAGCAGTGAGCGGAGACAGGGGGGCTCTGGGGCCAACGTCCTGACTTTC. Translated: CASSERRQGGSGANVLTF.